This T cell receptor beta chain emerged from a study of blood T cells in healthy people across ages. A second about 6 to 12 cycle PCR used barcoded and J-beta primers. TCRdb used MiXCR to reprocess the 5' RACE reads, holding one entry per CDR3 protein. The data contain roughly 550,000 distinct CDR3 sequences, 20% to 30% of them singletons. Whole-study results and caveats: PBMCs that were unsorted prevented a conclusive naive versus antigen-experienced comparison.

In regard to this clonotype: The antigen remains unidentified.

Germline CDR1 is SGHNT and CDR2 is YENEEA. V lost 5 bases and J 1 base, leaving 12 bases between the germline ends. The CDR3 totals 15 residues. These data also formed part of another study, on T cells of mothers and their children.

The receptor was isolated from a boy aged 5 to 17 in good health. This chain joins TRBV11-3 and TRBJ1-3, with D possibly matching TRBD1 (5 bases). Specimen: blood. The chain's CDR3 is CASSLTGGSGNTIYF. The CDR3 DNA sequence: TGTGCCAGCAGCCTCACCGGGGGTTCTGGAAACACCATATATTTT.